A single T cell receptor beta chain is shown here with its context. This entry comes from a study of Ad26.COV2.S vaccination and SARS-CoV-2 variants. Overall study: Of the COV1001 trial arms, the Ad26.COV2.S arm included the donor.

Produced via immunoSEQ multiplex PCR; TCRdb's table is partial and in-frame only. This table holds about 330,000 clones, roughly 88% found once. Germline CDR1 is LGHDT and CDR2 is YNNKEL (reference sequence). CDR3 length: 16 residues. Trimming pared 0 bases from V and 1 base from J, leaving 12 bases between. Treatment defined: some 20 received Ad26.COV2.S at low or high dose, single or two shots; roughly 5 received placebo; per-sample allocation not given. Day 63 after the first injection of vaccine or placebo was the sampling time. This chain connects TRBV3-1 (or the pseudogene TRBV3-2) to TRBJ1-1; D is possibly TRBD1 (6 bases). Material: peripheral blood, obtained in a trial of Ad26.COV2.S vaccine versus placebo. The sequence came from a person aged 18-65 years who received the Ad26.COV2.S COVID-19 vaccine or a placebo. The CDR3 region is CASSQEDSGRNTEAFF. CDR3 DNA sequence: TGTGCCAGCAGCCAAGAGGACAGCGGACGGAACACTGAAGCTTTCTTT.